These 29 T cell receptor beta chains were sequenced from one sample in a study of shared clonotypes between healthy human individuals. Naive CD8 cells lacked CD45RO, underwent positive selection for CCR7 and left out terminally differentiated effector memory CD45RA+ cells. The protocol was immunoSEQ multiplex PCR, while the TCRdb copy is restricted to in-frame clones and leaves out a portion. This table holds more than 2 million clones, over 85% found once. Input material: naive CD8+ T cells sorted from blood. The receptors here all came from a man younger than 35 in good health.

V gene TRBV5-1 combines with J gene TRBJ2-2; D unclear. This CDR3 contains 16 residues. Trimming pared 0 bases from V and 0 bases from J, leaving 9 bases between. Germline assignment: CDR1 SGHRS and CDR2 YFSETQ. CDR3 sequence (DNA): TGCGCCAGCAGCTTGGCCTTTGGCCCGAACACCGGGGAGCTGTTTTTT. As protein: CASSLAFGPNTGELFF.

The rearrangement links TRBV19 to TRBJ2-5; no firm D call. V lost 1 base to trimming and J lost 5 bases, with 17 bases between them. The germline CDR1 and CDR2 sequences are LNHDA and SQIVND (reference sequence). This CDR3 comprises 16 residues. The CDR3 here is CASSIGTEGLGETQYF. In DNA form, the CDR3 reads TGTGCCAGTAGTATAGGTACAGAAGGGTTAGGCGAGACCCAGTACTTC.

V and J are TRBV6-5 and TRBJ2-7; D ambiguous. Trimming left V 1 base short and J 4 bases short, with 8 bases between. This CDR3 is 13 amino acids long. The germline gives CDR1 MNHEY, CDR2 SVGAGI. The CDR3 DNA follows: TGTGCCAGCAGTTACTTCCTAGGGTACGAGCAGTACTTC. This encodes CASSYFLGYEQYF.

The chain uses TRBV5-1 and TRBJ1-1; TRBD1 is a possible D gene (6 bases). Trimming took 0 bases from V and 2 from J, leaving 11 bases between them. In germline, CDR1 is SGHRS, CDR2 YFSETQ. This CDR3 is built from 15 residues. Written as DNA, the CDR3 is TGCGCCAGCAGCTTGGCCCAGGGGCAAAACACTGAAGCTTTCTTT. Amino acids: CASSLAQGQNTEAFF.

This CDR3 is CASSRLTALAGGDNEQFF. The CDR3 DNA follows: TGCGCCAGCAGCCGCCTAACGGCCCTAGCGGGAGGCGACAATGAGCAGTTCTTC. V usage is TRBV4-3 and J usage is TRBJ2-1, with 11 positions matching TRBD2. V was pared by 4 bases and J by 5 bases, with 13 bases of the junction left unmatched. Germline lookup yields CDR1 LGHNA and CDR2 YSLEER. This CDR3 region has 18 residues.

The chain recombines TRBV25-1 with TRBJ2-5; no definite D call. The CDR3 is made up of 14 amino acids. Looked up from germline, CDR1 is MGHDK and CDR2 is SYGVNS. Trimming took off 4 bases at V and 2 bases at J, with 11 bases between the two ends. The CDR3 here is CASSADESQETQYF. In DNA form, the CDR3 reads TGTGCCAGCAGTGCCGACGAGTCTCAAGAGACCCAGTACTTC.

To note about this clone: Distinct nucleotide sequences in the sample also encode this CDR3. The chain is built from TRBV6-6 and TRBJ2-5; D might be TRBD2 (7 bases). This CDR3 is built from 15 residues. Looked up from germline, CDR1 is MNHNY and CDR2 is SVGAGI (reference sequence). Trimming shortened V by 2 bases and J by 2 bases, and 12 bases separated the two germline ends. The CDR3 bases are TGTGCCAGCAGTTACCTGGCGGGGGCTCAAGAGACCCAGTACTTC. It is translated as CASSYLAGAQETQYF.

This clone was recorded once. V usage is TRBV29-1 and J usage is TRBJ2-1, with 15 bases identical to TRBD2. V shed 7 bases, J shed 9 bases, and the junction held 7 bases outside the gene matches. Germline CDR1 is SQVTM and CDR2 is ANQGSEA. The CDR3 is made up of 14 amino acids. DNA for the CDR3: TGCAGCGGCGGACTAGCGGGGGGGCCTGGTGAGCAGTTCTTC. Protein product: CSGGLAGGPGEQFF.

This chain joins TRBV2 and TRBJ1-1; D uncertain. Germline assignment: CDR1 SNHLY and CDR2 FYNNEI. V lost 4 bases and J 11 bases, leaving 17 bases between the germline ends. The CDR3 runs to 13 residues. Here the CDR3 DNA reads TGTGCCAGCAGTGCTTCCTCAGCCGCCTGGGCTTTCTTT. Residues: CASSASSAAWAFF.

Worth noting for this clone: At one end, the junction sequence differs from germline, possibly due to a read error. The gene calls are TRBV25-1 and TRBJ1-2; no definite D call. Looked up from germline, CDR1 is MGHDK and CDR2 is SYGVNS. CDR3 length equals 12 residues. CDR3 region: CASSDKFESACF. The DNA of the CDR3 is TGTGCCAGCAGTGATAAGTTTGAGTCAGCCTGCTTC.

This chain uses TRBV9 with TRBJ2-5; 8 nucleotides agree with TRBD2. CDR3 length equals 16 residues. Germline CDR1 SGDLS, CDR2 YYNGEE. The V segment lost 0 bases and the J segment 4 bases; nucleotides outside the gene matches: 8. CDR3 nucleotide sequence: TGTGCCAGCAGCGTAGCTGGGCTTCTAGCGGGAGAGACCCAGTACTTC. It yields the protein CASSVAGLLAGETQYF.

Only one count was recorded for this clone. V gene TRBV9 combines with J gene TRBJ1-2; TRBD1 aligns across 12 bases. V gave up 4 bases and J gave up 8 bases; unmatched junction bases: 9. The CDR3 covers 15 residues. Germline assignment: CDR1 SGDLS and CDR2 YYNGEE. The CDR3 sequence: CASSLIGDRGPGYTF. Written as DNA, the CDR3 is TGTGCCAGCAGCCTCATAGGGGACAGGGGGCCCGGCTACACCTTC.

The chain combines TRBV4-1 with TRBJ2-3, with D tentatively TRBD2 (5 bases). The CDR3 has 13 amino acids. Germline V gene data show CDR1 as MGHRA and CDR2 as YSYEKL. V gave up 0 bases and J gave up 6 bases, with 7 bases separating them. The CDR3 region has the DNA TGCGCCAGCAGCCAAGAAACGGGGGATACGCAGTATTTT. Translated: CASSQETGDTQYF.

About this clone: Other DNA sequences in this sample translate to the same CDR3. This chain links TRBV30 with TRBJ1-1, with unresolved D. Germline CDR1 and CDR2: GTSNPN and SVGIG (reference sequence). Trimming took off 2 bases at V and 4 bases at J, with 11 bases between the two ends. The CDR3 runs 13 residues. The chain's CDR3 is CAWSWEGGTEAFF. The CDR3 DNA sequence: TGTGCCTGGAGTTGGGAGGGTGGCACTGAAGCTTTCTTT.

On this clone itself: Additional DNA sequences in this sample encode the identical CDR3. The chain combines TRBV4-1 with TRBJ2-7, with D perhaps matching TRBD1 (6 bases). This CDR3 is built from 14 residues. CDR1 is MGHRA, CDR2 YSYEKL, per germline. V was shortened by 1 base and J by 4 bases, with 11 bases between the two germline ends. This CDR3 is CASSQGGRGYEQYF. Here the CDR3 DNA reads TGCGCCAGCAGCCAAGGGGGCAGGGGATACGAGCAGTACTTC.

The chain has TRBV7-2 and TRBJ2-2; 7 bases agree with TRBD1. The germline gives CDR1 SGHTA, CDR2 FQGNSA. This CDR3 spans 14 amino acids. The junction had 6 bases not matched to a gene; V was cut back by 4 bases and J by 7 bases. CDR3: CASSWDSTGGELFF. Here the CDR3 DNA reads TGTGCCAGCAGCTGGGACAGTACGGGCGGGGAGCTGTTTTTT.

The CDR3 sequence is CASSFSDSDNSYEQYF. The CDR3 DNA is TGTGCCAGCAGTTTCTCTGACAGCGACAACTCCTACGAGCAGTACTTC. This chain links TRBV28 with TRBJ2-7, with D tentatively TRBD1 (5 bases). CDR1 MDHEN and CDR2 SYDVKM come from the germline V gene. The V end was cut by 3 bases, the J end by 0 bases, with 15 bases between. This CDR3 contains 16 residues.

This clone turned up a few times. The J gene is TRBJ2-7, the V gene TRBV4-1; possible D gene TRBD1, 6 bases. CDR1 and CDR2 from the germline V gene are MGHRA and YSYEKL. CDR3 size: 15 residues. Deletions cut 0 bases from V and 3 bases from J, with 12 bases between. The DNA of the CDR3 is TGCGCCAGCAGCCAAGAGGGCTGGGGGCGCTACGAGCAGTACTTC. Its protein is CASSQEGWGRYEQYF.

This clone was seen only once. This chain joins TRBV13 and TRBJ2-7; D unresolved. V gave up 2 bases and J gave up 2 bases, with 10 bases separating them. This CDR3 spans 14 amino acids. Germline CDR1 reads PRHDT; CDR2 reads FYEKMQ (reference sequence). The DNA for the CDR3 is TGTGCCAGCAGCTTAAACCTCAACACCTACGAGCAGTACTTC. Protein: CASSLNLNTYEQYF.

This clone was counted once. The CDR3 reads CASPTGYGYTF. The DNA for the CDR3 is TGTGCCAGCCCTACAGGGTATGGCTACACCTTC. The chain combines TRBV5-4 with TRBJ1-2, with D maybe TRBD1 (6 bases). The CDR3 is 11 residues long. V lost 7 bases and J 5 bases, leaving 9 bases between the germline ends. Germline V lookup: CDR1 SGHNT, CDR2 YYREEE (reference sequence). Filled out from reference TRBV5-4 and TRBJ1-2, the complete variable domain reads ETGVTQSPTHLIKTRGQQVTLRCSSQSGHNTVSWYQQALGQGPQFIFQYYREEENGRGNFPPRFSGLQFPNYSSELNVNALELDDSALYLCASPTGYGYTFGSGTRLTVV.

The CDR3: CASSHGDYEQYF. In DNA form, the CDR3 reads TGTGCCAGCAGTCACGGGGACTACGAGCAGTACTTC. J is TRBJ2-7 and V is TRBV6-6; a weak D match, TRBD2 (5 bases). V lost 5 bases to trimming and J lost 3 bases, with 8 bases between them. Germline CDR1 reads MNHNY; CDR2 reads SVGAGI (reference sequence). The CDR3 extends over 12 amino acids.

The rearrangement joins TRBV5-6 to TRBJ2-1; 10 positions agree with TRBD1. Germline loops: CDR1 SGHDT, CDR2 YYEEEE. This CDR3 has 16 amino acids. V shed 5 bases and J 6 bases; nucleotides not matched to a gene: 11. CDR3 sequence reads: CASSHETGGISNEQFF. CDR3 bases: TGTGCCAGCAGTCACGAGACAGGGGGCATAAGCAATGAGCAGTTCTTC.

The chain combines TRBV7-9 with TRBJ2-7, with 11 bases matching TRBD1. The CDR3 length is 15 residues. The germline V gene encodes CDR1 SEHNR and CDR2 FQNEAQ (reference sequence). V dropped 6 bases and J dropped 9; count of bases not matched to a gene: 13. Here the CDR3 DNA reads TGTGCCAGCAGTCCACAAGGGACAGGGGGGATCGGGCAGTACTTC. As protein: CASSPQGTGGIGQYF. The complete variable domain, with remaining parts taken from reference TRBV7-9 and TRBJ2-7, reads DTGVSQNPRHKITKRGQNVTFRCDPISEHNRLYWYRQTLGQGPEFLTYFQNEAQLEKSRLLSDRFSAERPKGSFSTLEIQRTEQGDSAMYLCASSPQGTGGIGQYFGPGTRLTVT.

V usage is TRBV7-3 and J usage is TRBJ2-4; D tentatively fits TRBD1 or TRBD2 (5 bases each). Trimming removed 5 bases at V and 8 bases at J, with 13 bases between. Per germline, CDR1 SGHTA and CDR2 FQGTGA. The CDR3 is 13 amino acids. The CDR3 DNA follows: TGTGCCAGCAGCCTCATCCAGGGAGACATTCAGTACTTC. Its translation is CASSLIQGDIQYF.

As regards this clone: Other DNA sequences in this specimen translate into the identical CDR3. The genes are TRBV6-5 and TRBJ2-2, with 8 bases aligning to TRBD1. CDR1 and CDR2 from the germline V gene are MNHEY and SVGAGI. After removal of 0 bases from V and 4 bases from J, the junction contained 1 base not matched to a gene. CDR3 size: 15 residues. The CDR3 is CASSYSQGGTGELFF. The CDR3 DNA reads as TGTGCCAGCAGTTACTCACAGGGGGGCACCGGGGAGCTGTTTTTT.

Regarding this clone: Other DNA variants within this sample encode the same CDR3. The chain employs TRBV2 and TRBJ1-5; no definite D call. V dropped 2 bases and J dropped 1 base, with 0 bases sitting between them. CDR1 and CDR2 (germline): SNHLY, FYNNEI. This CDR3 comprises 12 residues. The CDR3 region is CASSESNQPQHF. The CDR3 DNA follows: TGTGCCAGCAGTGAAAGCAATCAGCCCCAGCATTTT.

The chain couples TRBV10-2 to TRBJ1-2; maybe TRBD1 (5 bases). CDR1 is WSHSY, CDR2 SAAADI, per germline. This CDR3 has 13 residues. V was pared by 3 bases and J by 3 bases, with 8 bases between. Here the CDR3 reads CASSDGGDYGYTF. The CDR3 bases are TGCGCCAGCAGTGACGGGGGGGACTATGGCTACACCTTC.

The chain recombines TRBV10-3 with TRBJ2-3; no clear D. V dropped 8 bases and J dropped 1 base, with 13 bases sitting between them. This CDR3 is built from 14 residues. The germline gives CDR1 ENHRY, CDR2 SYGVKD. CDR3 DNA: TGTGCCATCGGTCTGAGTGGGGGCACAGATACGCAGTATTTT. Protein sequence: CAIGLSGGTDTQYF.

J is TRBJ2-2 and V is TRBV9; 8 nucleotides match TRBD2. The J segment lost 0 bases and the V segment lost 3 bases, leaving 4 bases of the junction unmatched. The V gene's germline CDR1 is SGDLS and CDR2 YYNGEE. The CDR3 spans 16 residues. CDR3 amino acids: CASSGLAGPNTGELFF. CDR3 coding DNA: TGTGCCAGCAGCGGGCTAGCGGGCCCGAACACCGGGGAGCTGTTTTTT.